The 20 T cell receptor beta chains given below trace back to one sample, sequenced in a study of blood T cell repertoires in COVID-19. Clones were read by immunoSEQ multiplex PCR, and TCRdb kept only the in-frame ones, dropping some. The table lists fewer than 250,000 clones, roughly 85% of them singletons, with 8.5% to 9.5% in the top ten. What was sequenced was PBMCs or T cells enriched from blood (not recorded which). These receptors were obtained from a woman in her forties or fifties with acute COVID-19.

The V gene is TRBV9, the J gene TRBJ2-1; 7 bases are a match to TRBD1. The V and J ends lost 0 bases and 9 bases, in that order; junction bases with no gene match: 3. Germline V gives CDR1 SGDLS, CDR2 YYNGEE. The CDR3 is 13 amino acids. Here the CDR3 DNA reads TGTGCCAGCAGCGTAGTGGCAGGGGGTGAGCAGTTCTTC. Its protein is CASSVVAGGEQFF.

This chain links TRBV18 with TRBJ2-7, with 10 bases aligning to TRBD1. CDR1 is KGHSH, CDR2 LQKENI, per germline. Trimming at V came to 10 bases and at J to 4 bases, leaving 4 bases not matched to a gene. The CDR3 length is 12 residues. This CDR3 reads CATGQGPYEQYF. The CDR3, as DNA: TGTGCCACGGGACAGGGGCCTTACGAGCAGTACTTC.

The V gene is TRBV5-1, the J gene TRBJ1-2, with a weak D call TRBD1 (6 bases). Trimming pared 4 bases from V and 2 bases from J, leaving 12 bases between. CDR1 and CDR2 (germline): SGHRS, YFSETQ. The CDR3 covers 14 residues. The CDR3 region has the DNA TGCGCCAGCAGCCGCACCGGACAGAACTATGGCTACACCTTC. This sequence encodes CASSRTGQNYGYTF. Drawing the rest from reference TRBV5-1 and TRBJ1-2, the complete variable domain is KAGVTQTPRYLIKTRGQQVTLSCSPISGHRSVSWYQQTPGQGLQFLFEYFSETQRNKGNFPGRFSGRQFSNSRSEMNVSTLELGDSALYLCASSRTGQNYGYTFGSGTRLTVV.

A note on this clone: The sample has other DNA sequences that encode this CDR3 too. The V call is TRBV9, the J call TRBJ1-6, with 9 positions matching TRBD1. Germline CDR1 reads SGDLS; CDR2 reads YYNGEE. The V gene end was trimmed by 2 bases and the J gene end by 7 bases; junction bases not matched to a gene: 7. The CDR3 has 16 residues. Written as DNA, the CDR3 is TGTGCCAGCAGCGTTGCACAGGGGGCTAACAATTCACCCCTCCACTTT. Amino acids: CASSVAQGANNSPLHF. Complete variable domain (other parts from reference TRBV9 and TRBJ1-6): DSGVTQTPKHLITATGQRVTLRCSPRSGDLSVYWYQQSLDQGLQFLIQYYNGEERAKGNILERFSAQQFPDLHSELNLSSLELGDSALYFCASSVAQGANNSPLHFGNGTRLTVT.

The chain uses TRBV2 and TRBJ1-2; 7 bases match TRBD1. V lost 6 bases to trimming and J lost 4 bases; unmatched junction nucleotides: 8. This CDR3 spans 14 amino acids. Germline assignment: CDR1 SNHLY and CDR2 FYNNEI. The CDR3 protein is CASRVGQAIYGYTF. The CDR3 bases are TGTGCCAGCAGAGTAGGACAGGCCATCTATGGCTACACCTTC. The whole variable domain, remainder taken from reference TRBV2 and TRBJ1-2, is EPEVTQTPSHQVTQMGQEVILRCVPISNHLYFYWYRQILGQKVEFLVSFYNNEISEKSEIFDDQFSVERPDGSNFTLKIRSTKLEDSAMYFCASRVGQAIYGYTFGSGTRLTVV.

This sequence joins TRBV5-4 and TRBJ2-3; 10 bases map to TRBD2. Germline assignment: CDR1 SGHNT and CDR2 YYREEE (reference sequence). Trimming took 2 bases from V and 3 from J; bases not matched to a gene: 9. This CDR3 is 17 amino acids long. Here the CDR3 DNA reads TGTGCCAGCAGCTTTATTAGCGGGGGGCGGGGGACAGATACGCAGTATTTT. It is translated as CASSFISGGRGTDTQYF.

This clone showed up just once. The chain recombines TRBV7-9 with TRBJ2-5; D is uncertain. V was pared by 6 bases and J by 1 base, with 12 bases between. Germline lookup yields CDR1 SEHNR and CDR2 FQNEAQ (reference sequence). The CDR3 length is 14 residues. This CDR3 reads CASSLLTIQETQYF. The CDR3 DNA reads as TGTGCCAGCAGTCTCCTGACAATCCAAGAGACCCAGTACTTC.

The V call is TRBV6-1, the J call TRBJ1-2; TRBD1 aligns across 9 bases. The CDR3 is 15 residues long. With 1 base clipped from V and 7 bases from J, the junction kept 7 bases outside the gene matches. Germline V gene data show CDR1 as MNHNS and CDR2 as SASEGT. The CDR3 DNA reads TGTGCCAGCAGTGAAGACAGGGGGCGCCTATCTGGCTACACCTTC. Translating it yields CASSEDRGRLSGYTF.

The chain recombines TRBV5-1 with TRBJ2-2; TRBD1 agrees at 9 bases. The CDR3 is made up of 17 amino acids. Germline CDR1 is SGHRS and CDR2 is YFSETQ. V shed 5 bases, J shed 7 bases, and the junction held 15 bases outside the gene matches. The CDR3 DNA reads as TGCGCCAGCAGACCTACAGGGGGCGCGGGTTTCCACGGGGAGCTGTTTTTT. Its translation: CASRPTGGAGFHGELFF.

The chain carries TRBV7-8 and TRBJ1-5; unclear D gene. This CDR3 is 15 amino acids long. Germline CDR1 SGHVS, CDR2 FQNEAQ. The germline V and J ends were trimmed by 7 bases and 5 bases, with 18 bases remaining between them. In nucleotides, the CDR3 is TGTGCCAGCAACCGTTTGGGAGGCGCGGATCAGCCCCAGCATTTT. As protein: CASNRLGGADQPQHF.

The CDR3 region has the DNA TGTGCCAGCAGAAGGGACAACTCCTACAATGAGCAGTTCTTC. This gives the protein CASRRDNSYNEQFF. The chain couples TRBV6-4 to TRBJ2-1; the D gene is possibly TRBD1 (6 bases). V was clipped by 6 bases and J by 0 bases, with 9 bases between them. Germline V gene sequence: CDR1 MRHNA, CDR2 SNTAGT. The CDR3 sequence is 14 residues long.

V is TRBV10-2 and J is TRBJ1-2; perhaps TRBD1 as D (5 bases). The CDR3 totals 17 residues. From germline, CDR1 is WSHSY and CDR2 SAAADI. With 1 base removed from V and 2 bases from J, the gap between germline ends came to 17 bases. This CDR3 is CASSEFTAGTVNYGYTF. DNA of the CDR3: TGCGCCAGCAGTGAGTTTACCGCCGGGACTGTAAACTATGGCTACACCTTC.

The J gene is TRBJ1-2, the V gene TRBV29-1; perhaps TRBD1 as D (6 bases). Germline lookup yields CDR1 SQVTM and CDR2 ANQGSEA. The CDR3 runs to 12 residues. The ends were cut back, 5 bases at V and 6 bases at J, with 13 bases in the middle. The CDR3 DNA sequence: TGCAGCGTTCGGGGGGCAAGGGATGGCTACACCTTC. It codes for CSVRGARDGYTF.

V gene TRBV5-4 combines with J gene TRBJ2-3; D is ambiguous. With 0 bases removed from V and 0 bases from J, the gap between germline ends came to 5 bases. The CDR3 loop spans 14 amino acids. Germline lookup yields CDR1 SGHNT and CDR2 YYREEE (reference sequence). The CDR3 loop is CASSLVESTDTQYF. The CDR3, as DNA: TGTGCCAGCAGCTTGGTTGAGAGCACAGATACGCAGTATTTT.

This clone came up a few times. The rearrangement uses TRBV3-1 (or the pseudogene TRBV3-2) and TRBJ1-1, with no clear D. CDR3 length equals 14 residues. Germline V lookup: CDR1 LGHDT, CDR2 YNNKEL (reference sequence). V lost 0 bases, J lost 5 bases, and 10 bases lay in between. CDR3 amino acids: CASSQEERRTEAFF. The DNA of the CDR3 is TGTGCCAGCAGCCAAGAGGAGAGAAGGACTGAAGCTTTCTTT.

The chain uses TRBV6-5 and TRBJ1-1; D is possibly TRBD1 (5 bases). V gave up 11 bases and J gave up 0 bases, with 10 bases separating them. Per the germline V gene, CDR1 is MNHEY and CDR2 is SVGAGI. The CDR3 covers 12 residues. CDR3 region: CAASGVNTEAFF. The CDR3 coding sequence is TGTGCCGCCTCGGGGGTGAACACTGAAGCTTTCTTT.

This clone was seen just once. The chain is built from TRBV19 and TRBJ2-1; perhaps TRBD1 as D (6 bases). Trimming took 4 bases from V and 4 from J, leaving 11 bases between them. Per germline, CDR1 LNHDA and CDR2 SQIVND (reference sequence). The CDR3 loop spans 14 amino acids. The CDR3 is CASSTGTGYNEQFF. CDR3 in DNA: TGTGCCAGTAGTACGGGAACAGGGTACAATGAGCAGTTCTTC. The full variable domain, its missing parts supplied by reference TRBV19 and TRBJ2-1, is DGGITQSPKYLFRKEGQNVTLSCEQNLNHDAMYWYRQDPGQGLRLIYYSQIVNDFQKGDIAEGYSVSREKKESFPLTVTSAQKNPTAFYLCASSTGTGYNEQFFGPGTRLTVL.

As for this clone: Other DNA variants within this sample encode the same CDR3. The V call is TRBV9, the J call TRBJ1-2, with 8 bases matching TRBD1. Trimming took 0 bases from V and 8 from J; bases not matched to a gene: 0. Germline V lookup: CDR1 SGDLS, CDR2 YYNGEE. The CDR3 contains 12 residues. This chain's CDR3 is CASSVAGGGYTF. CDR3 nucleotides: TGTGCCAGCAGCGTAGCAGGGGGCGGCTACACCTTC. Using reference TRBV9 and TRBJ1-2 for the parts outside the CDR3, the full variable domain is DSGVTQTPKHLITATGQRVTLRCSPRSGDLSVYWYQQSLDQGLQFLIQYYNGEERAKGNILERFSAQQFPDLHSELNLSSLELGDSALYFCASSVAGGGYTFGSGTRLTVV.

This chain links TRBV6-6 with TRBJ1-3; no clear D. Per germline, CDR1 MNHNY and CDR2 SVGAGI (reference sequence). V was trimmed by 2 bases and J by 0 bases, leaving 11 bases between them. This CDR3 region has 16 residues. The CDR3 bases are TGTGCCAGCAGTTACGGGCAGGCCGACTCTGGAAACACCATATATTTT. It encodes CASSYGQADSGNTIYF.

V is TRBV7-2 and J is TRBJ1-2, with TRBD1 identical over 12 bases. Trimming took 0 bases from V and 4 from J; bases not matched to a gene: 3. The CDR3 is made up of 16 amino acids. Per germline, CDR1 SGHTA and CDR2 FQGNSA. The CDR3 spells CASSLAGTGGFYGYTF. DNA of the CDR3: TGTGCCAGCAGCTTAGCCGGGACAGGGGGCTTCTATGGCTACACCTTC.